These 10 T cell receptor beta chains originate from one sample sequenced in a study of early T cells in non-severe SARS-CoV-2 infection. TCRdb itself ran the 5' RACE reads through MiXCR, one entry per CDR3 protein. The data show approximately 73,000 distinct CDR3 sequences, roughly 13% seen once. The specimen was whole blood. These receptors were taken from an adult who was a healthcare worker with PCR-confirmed SARS-CoV-2 infection or an uninfected control (not recorded which).

In this sample, this clonotype turned up many times. The J gene is TRBJ2-7, the V gene TRBV19; TRBD2 is a possible D gene (5 bases). Trimming shortened V by 11 bases and J by 2 bases, and 16 bases separated the two germline ends. Germline CDR1 and CDR2: LNHDA and SQIVND (reference sequence). CDR3 size: 13 residues. CDR3 DNA sequence: TGTGCCCTCTGGGCCGAGCGGACCTACGAGCAGTACTTC. Protein: CALWAERTYEQYF.

In its sample, this clonotype was seen a few times. The rearrangement links TRBV27 to TRBJ2-7; D not certain. The CDR3 is 13 amino acids. CDR1 and CDR2 (germline): MNHEY, SMNVEV (reference sequence). Deletions cut 0 bases from V and 5 bases from J, with 8 bases between. CDR3 DNA sequence: TGTGCCAGCAGTTTATCGATAGGGAACGAGCAGTACTTC. This encodes CASSLSIGNEQYF.

This clonotype was detected only a few times. The CDR3 nucleotides read TGCAGCGTTGAAGGGTTTAGTCGGTATGAGCAGTTCTTC. This gives the protein CSVEGFSRYEQFF. This chain connects TRBV29-1 to TRBJ2-1; no clear D gene. Germline V gene lookup returns CDR1 SQVTM and CDR2 ANQGSEA. V lost 1 base and J lost 8, with 12 bases in between. The CDR3 runs to 13 residues.

This chain joins TRBV5-1 and TRBJ2-7, with D uncertain. V lost 1 base and J lost 4, with 12 bases in between. CDR1 and CDR2 (germline): SGHRS, YFSETQ. The CDR3 totals 14 residues. The CDR3 DNA sequence: TGCGCCAGCAGCTTGACAGACCCTCGGTACGAGCAGTACTTC. It codes for CASSLTDPRYEQYF.

The chain employs TRBV28 and TRBJ2-7, with TRBD2 identical over 8 bases. In germline, CDR1 is MDHEN, CDR2 SYDVKM. With V trimmed by 3 bases and J by 4 bases, 8 bases remained unmatched. The CDR3 contains 15 residues. The CDR3 DNA reads TGTGCCAGCAGTTTGAGAGCGGGAGCCCCTTACGAGCAGTACTTC. Encoded protein: CASSLRAGAPYEQYF.

There are many counts of this clonotype. V usage is TRBV6-6 and J usage is TRBJ2-3; no firm D call. This CDR3 spans 15 amino acids. Deletions cut 2 bases from V and 2 bases from J, with 11 bases between. Germline V gene data show CDR1 as MNHNY and CDR2 as SVGAGI (reference sequence). CDR3 coding DNA: TGTGCCAGCAGTTACGGTCAGAGTTACACAGATACGCAGTATTTT. Its translation: CASSYGQSYTDTQYF.

In its sample, this clonotype was seen many times. The chain employs TRBV20-1 and TRBJ2-1, with 10 nucleotides matching TRBD2. The germline V gene encodes CDR1 DFQATT and CDR2 SNEGSKA (reference sequence). The J segment lost 3 bases and the V segment lost 1 base, leaving 3 bases of the junction unmatched. This CDR3 region has 15 residues. Here the CDR3 DNA reads TGCAGTGCTAGAGCTCTAGCGGGAGACTACAATGAGCAGTTCTTC. This gives the protein CSARALAGDYNEQFF.

The chain employs TRBV7-2 and TRBJ2-5; a weak D match, TRBD2 (5 bases). Between the trimmed V and J ends, which lost 3 bases and 1 base, there was a span of 9 bases. The CDR3 is 14 amino acids. Germline CDR1 reads SGHTA; CDR2 reads FQGNSA. The CDR3 loop reads CASSLTRAQETQYF. The CDR3, as DNA: TGTGCCAGCAGCTTGACGAGGGCCCAAGAGACCCAGTACTTC.

The table lists this clonotype with many counts. This chain uses TRBV27 with TRBJ1-1, with D possibly TRBD1 on 6 matching bases. Germline assignment: CDR1 MNHEY and CDR2 SMNVEV (reference sequence). The CDR3 runs to 15 residues. V was clipped by 7 bases and J by 0 bases, with 15 bases between them. The CDR3 here is CASNSGEQMNTEAFF. CDR3 DNA sequence: TGTGCCAGCAACTCAGGGGAGCAAATGAACACTGAAGCTTTCTTT.

Of note for this clonotype: A much larger clone differs by one base, so this may be a read error. Because it lacks the conserved phenylalanine or tryptophan at the end, this CDR3 is likely a read error. This sequence joins TRBV6-1 and TRBJ2-7; TRBD2 is a possible D gene (6 bases). V was pared by 2 bases and J by 6 bases, with 11 bases between. The CDR3 consists of 13 residues. In germline, CDR1 is MNHNS, CDR2 SASEGT. The CDR3 DNA reads as TGTGCCAGCAGTGAACGGGGGAAAGGCGAGCAGTACCTC. This translates into CASSERGKGEQYL.